This is a list of T cell receptor beta chains from one sample in a study of long-term antiretroviral therapy in people with HIV. Produced via immunoSEQ multiplex PCR; TCRdb's table is partial and in-frame only. The sample records under 35,000 clones, about 85% being singletons. Sequences were derived from unsorted PBMCs, sampled 1.1 years after starting antiretroviral therapy. These receptors were obtained from a man aged 18 to 30 with HIV. Both conserved end residues are part of each CDR3. A D gene is named only where the DNA matches it firmly. Clone size is not always given. Where it is, it says once, few, many or a class for expanded clones.

clone size	D gene	V gene	J gene	CDR3 protein	CDR3 DNA
.	TRBD1	TRBV5-4	TRBJ1-1	CASSLEPGQGVEAFF	TGTGCCAGCAGCTTGGAGCCGGGACAGGGGGTTGAAGCTTTCTTT
.	.	TRBV19	TRBJ1-5	CASSQVRDNQPQHF	TGTGCCAGTAGTCAGGTACGGGACAATCAGCCCCAGCATTTT
.	TRBD1	TRBV7-9	TRBJ2-1	CASSLGLGQGNEQFF	TGTGCCAGCAGCTTAGGTTTGGGACAGGGTAATGAGCAGTTCTTC
.	.	TRBV5-1	TRBJ2-7	CASSAQVAYEQYF	TGCGCCAGCAGCGCCCAGGTAGCCTACGAGCAGTACTTC
few	TRBD1	TRBV19	TRBJ1-2	CASTKRQGGNGYTF	TGTGCCAGTACTAAAAGGCAGGGGGGAAATGGCTACACCTTC
.	.	TRBV2	TRBJ2-3	CASIMVPDTQYF	TGTGCCAGCATTATGGTCCCAGATACGCAGTATTTT
.	.	TRBV5-1	TRBJ2-3	CASSLSRGATDTQYF	TGCGCCAGCAGCTTGTCACGAGGGGCCACAGATACGCAGTATTTT
.	TRBD1	TRBV28	TRBJ2-7	CASSPLTGPEQYF	TGTGCCAGCAGTCCGTTGACAGGGCCCGAGCAGTACTTC
.	.	TRBV5-8	TRBJ1-2	CASSTSQGANYGYTF	TGTGCCAGCAGCACCTCACAGGGAGCTAACTATGGCTACACCTTC
.	.	TRBV5-1	TRBJ2-1	CASSLEAGSYNEQFF	TGCGCCAGCAGCTTGGAGGCAGGCTCCTACAATGAGCAGTTCTTC
.	.	TRBV25-1	TRBJ2-1	CASSDGGPYNEQFF	TGTGCCAGCAGTGACGGAGGCCCCTACAATGAGCAGTTCTTC
.	TRBD1	TRBV11-2	TRBJ1-1	CASSPTPGQAHTEAFF	TGTGCCAGCAGTCCTACCCCTGGACAGGCGCACACTGAAGCTTTCTTT
medium-sized	TRBD2	TRBV12-5	TRBJ2-7	CASGDSGGAYSYEQYF	TGTGCTAGTGGTGATAGCGGGGGGGCCTATTCCTACGAGCAGTACTTC
.	.	TRBV18	TRBJ1-2	CASSPVEGNGYTF	TGTGCCAGCTCACCGGTGGAAGGCAATGGCTACACCTTC
.	.	TRBV5-1	TRBJ2-5	CASSGTRFGVETQYF	TGCGCCAGCAGCGGAACTAGATTTGGTGTAGAGACCCAGTACTTC
.	TRBD1	TRBV4-2	TRBJ1-6	CASSQVSGQGGSPLHF	TGTGCCAGCAGCCAAGTTTCCGGACAGGGAGGTTCACCCCTCCACTTT
.	.	TRBV11-2	TRBJ2-7	CASSLGPSYEQYF	TGTGCCAGCAGCTTAGGTCCTTCCTACGAGCAGTACTTC
.	.	TRBV19	TRBJ1-2	CASKSLSNYGYTF	TGTGCCAGTAAATCGCTTTCGAACTATGGCTACACCTTC
.	.	TRBV30	TRBJ1-3	CAWSVFGNTIYF	TGTGCCTGGAGTGTATTTGGAAACACCATATATTTT
.	.	TRBV10-3	TRBJ2-7	CAIRQPESSSYEQYF	TGTGCCATCAGACAGCCGGAATCCAGCTCCTACGAGCAGTACTTC
once	.	TRBV5-1	TRBJ1-1	CASSLGPQGSGTEAFF	TGCGCCAGCAGCTTGGGTCCCCAGGGTTCGGGCACTGAAGCTTTCTTT
.	.	TRBV6-5	TRBJ1-1	CASRARTENTEAFF	TGTGCCAGCAGAGCTCGAACCGAGAACACTGAAGCTTTCTTT
.	.	TRBV7-2	TRBJ2-5	CASSLLGAGETQYF	TGTGCCAGCAGCTTATTAGGGGCAGGGGAGACCCAGTACTTC
.	.	TRBV6-1	TRBJ2-2	CASSEETASVAGELFF	TGTGCCAGCAGTGAAGAGACGGCCTCGGTTGCCGGGGAGCTGTTTTTT
once	.	TRBV2	TRBJ1-4	CASSRDGPNEKLFF	TGTGCCAGCAGTAGGGACGGACCTAATGAAAAACTGTTTTTT
once	.	TRBV27	TRBJ1-2	CASSFEGVSGYTF	TGTGCCAGCAGTTTTGAGGGCGTAAGTGGCTACACCTTC
.	TRBD1	TRBV27	TRBJ2-2	CASSPRRVRGSGELFF	TGTGCCAGCAGTCCTAGAAGGGTCAGGGGGTCCGGGGAGCTGTTTTTT
.	.	TRBV19	TRBJ1-4	CASSNWAPGVNEKLFF	TGTGCCAGTTCCAACTGGGCCCCGGGAGTTAATGAAAAACTGTTTTTT
.	TRBD1	TRBV9	TRBJ2-2	CASSVGGRGLDGELFF	TGTGCCAGCAGCGTAGGTGGCAGGGGGTTGGACGGGGAGCTGTTTTTT
.	.	TRBV5-6	TRBJ2-5	CASSFQETQYF	TGTGCCAGCAGCTTCCAAGAGACCCAGTACTTC
.	.	TRBV27	TRBJ2-7	CASSLSRGWGEQYF	TGTGCCAGCAGTTTATCCCGGGGTTGGGGCGAGCAGTACTTC
.	.	TRBV4-1	TRBJ1-1	CASSQDGGGQGTEAFF	TGCGCCAGCAGCCAAGATGGGGGGGGTCAGGGTACTGAAGCTTTCTTT
.	.	TRBV20-1	TRBJ2-5	CSAEQETQYF	TGCAGTGCCGAGCAAGAGACCCAGTACTTC
.	TRBD2	TRBV4-1	TRBJ2-2	CASRGVPNTGELFF	TGCGCCAGCCGGGGGGTACCAAACACCGGGGAGCTGTTTTTT
.	TRBD1	TRBV4-3	TRBJ2-7	CASSLPRDSYYEQYF	TGCGCCAGCAGCCTACCCCGGGACAGCTACTACGAGCAGTACTTC
.	.	TRBV7-9	TRBJ2-2	CASSLDPSELFF	TGTGCCAGCAGCTTAGACCCTTCAGAGCTGTTTTTT
.	TRBD1	TRBV7-9	TRBJ2-1	CASSFLRDRGPGEQFF	TGTGCCAGCAGCTTCCTGAGGGACAGGGGGCCGGGTGAGCAGTTCTTC
.	.	TRBV21-1	TRBJ1-2	CASSNRQGTYGYTF	TGTGCCAGCAGCAACAGACAGGGGACGTATGGCTACACCTTC
.	.	TRBV5-4	TRBJ2-7	CASSLNRAGEQYF	TGTGCCAGCAGCCTCAACAGGGCCGGGGAGCAGTACTTC
.	.	TRBV14	TRBJ1-4	CASSQEGGVRRKLFF	TGTGCCAGCAGCCAAGAAGGGGGGGTGCGTCGAAAACTGTTTTTT
.	.	TRBV7-2	TRBJ1-1	CASSLYLGRAEAFF	TGTGCCAGCAGCTTATATCTAGGGCGGGCTGAAGCTTTCTTT
.	.	TRBV6-1	TRBJ2-2	CASILDIDTGELFF	TGTGCCAGCATCCTGGACATAGACACCGGGGAGCTGTTTTTT
.	TRBD1	TRBV5-1	TRBJ1-4	CASSRQGGGVNNEKLFF	TGCGCCAGCAGTCGACAGGGCGGAGGTGTGAACAATGAAAAACTGTTTTTT
.	.	TRBV5-1	TRBJ2-3	CASRSVGPTDTQYF	TGCGCCAGCAGGTCTGTGGGACCCACAGATACGCAGTATTTT
.	TRBD2	TRBV7-8	TRBJ2-1	CASSLAASGHNEQFF	TGTGCCAGCAGCTTAGCGGCTAGCGGACACAATGAGCAGTTCTTC
.	.	TRBV5-6	TRBJ2-4	CASRGLAKNIQYF	TGTGCCAGCAGAGGTTTAGCCAAAAACATTCAGTACTTC
.	.	TRBV2	TRBJ2-7	CASSGGDNYEQYF	TGTGCCAGCAGTGGAGGGGACAACTACGAGCAGTACTTC
few	.	TRBV9	TRBJ2-7	CASSAGADSYEQYF	TGTGCCAGCAGCGCTGGGGCGGACTCCTACGAGCAGTACTTC
.	TRBD2	TRBV7-3	TRBJ2-7	CASSLTRGGEQYF	TGTGCCAGCAGCTTAACTCGGGGGGGGGAGCAGTACTTC
.	.	TRBV27	TRBJ2-7	CASSEDVSSYEQYF	TGTGCCAGCAGTGAGGACGTGAGCTCCTACGAGCAGTACTTC
once	TRBD1	TRBV5-1	TRBJ2-7	CASSLATGGSYEQYF	TGCGCCAGCAGCTTGGCGACAGGGGGGAGCTACGAGCAGTACTTC
once	.	TRBV6-6	TRBJ2-7	CASSSELSPEQYF	TGTGCCAGCAGTTCTGAACTCTCACCCGAGCAGTACTTC
.	.	TRBV7-3	TRBJ2-7	CASSQTGTLAPYEQYF	TGTGCCAGCAGCCAGACCGGGACGCTAGCACCCTACGAGCAGTACTTC
.	TRBD2	TRBV2	TRBJ2-5	CASRTGTSGETQYF	TGTGCCAGCAGGACCGGGACTAGCGGCGAGACCCAGTACTTC
.	TRBD1	TRBV15	TRBJ2-5	CATSRGGTGAQETQYF	TGTGCCACCAGCAGAGGGGGGACAGGGGCCCAAGAGACCCAGTACTTC
.	.	TRBV19	TRBJ1-1	CASSIGSTEAFF	TGTGCCAGTAGTATAGGAAGTACTGAAGCTTTCTTT
once	.	TRBV5-1	TRBJ2-5	CASSLEDSQEETQYF	TGCGCCAGCAGCTTGGAGGACAGTCAGGAAGAGACCCAGTACTTC
.	TRBD1	TRBV5-1	TRBJ1-4	CASSEQGRGEKLFF	TGCGCCAGCAGCGAACAGGGGAGGGGTGAAAAACTGTTTTTT
.	.	TRBV5-1	TRBJ1-1	CASSFTRVNTEAFF	TGCGCCAGCAGCTTCACCCGGGTGAACACTGAAGCTTTCTTT
.	TRBD2	TRBV4-3	TRBJ2-5	CASSQGGLLAGVETQYF	TGCGCCAGCAGCCAAGGGGGACTACTAGCGGGAGTGGAGACCCAGTACTTC